This T cell receptor (beta chain) appears in the sequencing data of a study of blood T cell repertoires in COVID-19. In the study overall: The cDNA or gDNA used as material had been derived from T cells, B-cell-depleted T cells, or PBMCs.

The data were produced by immunoSEQ multiplex PCR, yet TCRdb's version contains in-frame clones alone and is incomplete. Seen here are about 150,000 clones, around 80% observed once, and the top ten hold 6%. Categorization into cohorts depended on clinical history that participants reported. Cohort 3 recovery required two negative PCRs, clearance, or symptom resolution. This clone was observed a few times. From germline, CDR1 is SEHNR and CDR2 FQNEAQ (reference sequence). J lost 5 bases, V lost 5 bases, and 8 bases had no gene match. The CDR3 is 16 amino acids. The sample comprised PBMCs or T cells enriched from blood (not recorded which). This sequence originates from a woman aged 45-65 years who had recovered from COVID-19. The J gene is TRBJ2-5, the V gene TRBV7-9; 13 bases map to TRBD2. The CDR3, as DNA: TGTGCCAGCAGCCCCCGACTAGCGGGGGGAAGGGAGACCCAGTACTTC. Translated, it gives CASSPRLAGGRETQYF.